This is a list of T cell receptor beta chains from one sample in a study of shared clonotypes between healthy human individuals. Here immunoSEQ multiplex PCR was the method, and the copy in TCRdb shows in-frame clones only, minus some. Found here are about 580,000 clones, roughly 98% of them singletons; the top ten hold 0.25% to 0.35%. Sample: naive CD8+ T cells sorted from blood. The receptor set was obtained from a man aged 30 to 45 in good health. CDR3s leave out the opening cysteine and the closing phenylalanine or tryptophan. Fields, in order: J gene, CDR3 length, D gene, V gene, CDR3 protein. D genes are given only for firm matches.

TRBJ2-7 12 - TRBV5-1 ASSLAQAAYEQY
TRBJ2-1 10 - TRBV5-1 ASSWTLNEQF
TRBJ2-3 13 TRBD2 TRBV5-6 ASSFTSGREDTQY
TRBJ2-3 14 TRBD2 TRBV27 ASSTLAGSSTDTQY
TRBJ1-1 12 TRBD1 TRBV5-6 ASSLGPGQREAF
TRBJ1-1 11 - TRBV13 ASAQGRNTEAF
TRBJ2-5 17 TRBD1 TRBV23-1 ASSQSPRGGQGEQETQY
TRBJ1-5 12 - TRBV6-1 ASSEFLGNQPQH
TRBJ1-5 12 - TRBV25-1 ASSDISWDQPQH
TRBJ2-7 12 TRBD2 TRBV4-1 ASSLVAGGNEQY
TRBJ2-7 12 TRBD1 TRBV6-6 ASSRDRATYEQY
TRBJ1-5 12 TRBD1 TRBV28 ASSLTGVVQPQH
TRBJ2-5 11 - TRBV28 ASSLGLKETQY
TRBJ2-1 11 - TRBV21-1 ASSLPRGSEQF
TRBJ2-5 13 TRBD1 TRBV5-1 ASSYRTGAQETQY
TRBJ2-7 13 - TRBV4-1 ASSPRVGSPYEQY
TRBJ2-7 16 TRBD2 TRBV29-1 SAGSMAGGLGVTGVQY
TRBJ2-4 13 - TRBV5-5 ASSLWSRVGDIQY
TRBJ2-1 15 - TRBV11-2 ASSLGREGRRSTEQF
TRBJ2-3 16 TRBD2 TRBV10-3 AIRGTSGSRAVTDTQY
TRBJ2-5 15 TRBD2 TRBV4-1 ASSQVLSGGPRETQY
TRBJ1-5 13 TRBD1 TRBV6-5 ASSQRTGRNQPQH
TRBJ1-3 12 TRBD1 TRBV6-5 ASRRQGSGNTIY
TRBJ2-1 11 - TRBV4-3 ASSRTRWNEQF
TRBJ2-2 15 - TRBV10-3 AISESGQVERTGELF
TRBJ2-1 10 - TRBV10-3 AISESSNEQF
TRBJ2-5 13 TRBD1 TRBV7-9 ASSRIDRGQETQY
TRBJ2-5 11 - TRBV10-3 AISESPMETQY
TRBJ1-5 14 TRBD1 TRBV7-2 ASSLGLTGGNQPQH
TRBJ2-7 13 TRBD2 TRBV4-3 ASSQGGLAGDEQY
TRBJ1-3 13 - TRBV9 ASSVRAHSGNTIY
TRBJ1-1 13 - TRBV4-3 ASSQASGGNTEAF
TRBJ1-2 13 TRBD1 TRBV2 ASSDPGQGGDGYT
TRBJ2-7 9 - TRBV6-1 ASSDGDEQY
TRBJ2-1 12 TRBD1 TRBV29-1 SVRGTGGLNEQF
TRBJ2-2 11 TRBD1 TRBV27 ATTGGGAGELF
TRBJ2-7 14 TRBD2 TRBV10-3 AISAAVLAGVGEQY
TRBJ2-6 13 - TRBV15 ATSRESTGANVLT
TRBJ2-7 10 - TRBV2 ASRGRYYEQY
TRBJ1-2 13 TRBD1 TRBV7-9 ASSYTGGGSNGYT
TRBJ1-5 12 TRBD1 TRBV5-6 ASSLGTGVQPQH
TRBJ1-5 11 - TRBV11-2 ASSPWGNQPQH
TRBJ2-3 13 - TRBV19 ASSITRHHTDTQY
TRBJ2-1 11 - TRBV19 ASSLFLYNEQF
TRBJ1-1 12 - TRBV4-1 ASSHPRAYTEAF
TRBJ2-1 15 TRBD2 TRBV5-1 ASSSGTTAAGLNEQF
TRBJ2-1 12 - TRBV18 ASSPQTSVGGQF
TRBJ1-5 13 TRBD1 TRBV27 ASSLAGGSNQPQH
TRBJ2-2 13 TRBD1 TRBV7-9 ASSPDRGQAGELF
TRBJ1-1 13 TRBD1 TRBV2 ASQGQGAPNTEAF
TRBJ1-2 13 - TRBV2 ASSSKKTVVHGYT
TRBJ2-2 15 TRBD2 TRBV18 ASSPVTSGTYTGELF
TRBJ2-3 15 TRBD2 TRBV18 ASSPGGPREVRDTQY
TRBJ1-2 11 - TRBV7-9 ASSPTVGYGYT
TRBJ2-7 11 TRBD2 TRBV2 ASRGTISYEQY
TRBJ2-1 14 TRBD2 TRBV9 ASSVATSGKFDEQF
TRBJ1-5 13 - TRBV15 ATSTYRDGTLPQH
TRBJ2-3 8 - TRBV7-9 AWGTDTQY
TRBJ1-1 12 - TRBV7-9 ASSLEAANTEAF
TRBJ2-3 12 - TRBV27 ASSFLGDADTQY